These 11 T cell receptor beta chains were all obtained from the same sample, sequenced in a study of CD8+ T cells in alopecia areata. Extracted RNA was reverse transcribed, and the resulting cDNA served as sequencing template. Data came from immunoSEQ multiplex PCR; TCRdb stores just in-frame clones and leaves some out. The data hold over 150,000 clones, with 45% to 70% observed a single time. Sequenced: CD8+ T cells sorted from blood. The source is a human donor in good health.

This clone was observed a handful of times. The rearrangement joins TRBV5-6 to TRBJ2-1; D assignment may be TRBD1 or TRBD2 (6 bases each). Trimming left V 4 bases short and J 7 bases short, with 12 bases between. In germline, CDR1 is SGHDT, CDR2 YYEEEE. The CDR3 spans 13 residues. CDR3 bases: TGTGCCAGCAGCCCGGGGGCCGGTAATGAGCAGTTCTTC. The encoded protein is CASSPGAGNEQFF.

The rearrangement uses TRBV9 and TRBJ2-7, with 9 bases that match TRBD2. CDR3 size: 15 residues. Per the germline V gene, CDR1 is SGDLS and CDR2 is YYNGEE. The J segment lost 3 bases and the V segment lost 0 bases, leaving 4 bases of the junction unmatched. In DNA form, the CDR3 reads TGTGCCAGCAGCGTAGCCAGCGGGGGGTTCTACGAGCAGTACTTC. It translates to CASSVASGGFYEQYF.

The chain links TRBV14 to TRBJ2-6; 7 bases agree with TRBD1. The CDR3 covers 17 residues. The V gene end was trimmed by 3 bases and the J gene end by 0 bases; junction bases not matched to a gene: 5. Germline CDR1 reads SGHDN; CDR2 reads FVKESK. CDR3 protein: CASSQRQGVSGANVLTF. The CDR3 DNA reads as TGTGCCAGCAGCCAGAGGCAGGGGGTCTCTGGGGCCAACGTCCTGACTTTC.

This clone was seen only a few times. The V gene is TRBV2, the J gene TRBJ1-3; D not certain. With 2 bases removed from V and 2 bases from J, the gap between germline ends came to 7 bases. In germline, CDR1 is SNHLY, CDR2 FYNNEI. The CDR3 spans 14 residues. CDR3 region: CASSENGAGNTIYF. Here the CDR3 DNA reads TGTGCCAGCAGTGAAAACGGAGCTGGAAACACCATATATTTT.

The genes are TRBV6-5 and TRBJ1-2; D gene ambiguous. Deletions cut 10 bases from V and 7 bases from J, with 10 bases between. From germline, CDR1 is MNHEY and CDR2 SVGAGI. This CDR3 contains 10 residues. The CDR3: CATPRGGYTF. The DNA for the CDR3 is TGTGCCACCCCTCGGGGTGGCTACACCTTC.

This rearrangement joins TRBV5-1 to TRBJ1-1; D is undetermined. CDR3 length: 11 residues. Deletions cut 3 bases from V and 2 bases from J, with 2 bases between. CDR1 is SGHRS and CDR2 is YFSETQ in the germline V gene. The CDR3 bases are TGCGCCAGCAGCTCAAACACTGAAGCTTTCTTT. Translating gives CASSSNTEAFF.

The V gene is TRBV29-1, the J gene TRBJ2-1; TRBD2 aligns across 9 bases. Germline assignment: CDR1 SQVTM and CDR2 ANQGSEA. V dropped 3 bases and J dropped 0; count of bases not matched to a gene: 15. CDR3 length: 19 amino acids. CDR3 bases: TGCAGCGTTGACGGGGCGGCGGGGGGGCAACCTAGCTCCTACAATGAGCAGTTCTTC. Translated, it gives CSVDGAAGGQPSSYNEQFF.

This chain joins TRBV27 and TRBJ2-2; tentatively, D is TRBD2 (5 bases). The CDR3 is 15 amino acids. Germline CDR1 reads MNHEY; CDR2 reads SMNVEV (reference sequence). The V end was cut by 0 bases, the J end by 7 bases, with 12 bases between. CDR3 sequence (DNA): TGTGCCAGCAGTTTATCGGGCCCCCGGGGCGGGGAGCTGTTTTTT. Its translation is CASSLSGPRGGELFF.

The chain recombines TRBV13 with TRBJ2-7, with 7 bases identical to TRBD1. Germline CDR1 PRHDT, CDR2 FYEKMQ (reference sequence). The CDR3 contains 12 residues. Trimming removed 10 bases from V and 5 bases from J; junction bases left unmatched: 8. CDR3 DNA sequence: TGTGCCATCAGAAGACAGGGCCACGAGCAGTACTTC. Protein sequence: CAIRRQGHEQYF.

This sequence joins TRBV7-9 and TRBJ1-2; TRBD1 might be the D (6 bases). The CDR3 consists of 15 residues. Trimming took off 5 bases at V and 3 bases at J, with 16 bases between the two ends. In germline, CDR1 is SEHNR, CDR2 FQNEAQ (reference sequence). The CDR3 nucleotides are TGTGCCAGCAGCGCCACAGGGAGGAGTGACTATGGCTACACCTTC. Residues: CASSATGRSDYGYTF.

The chain combines TRBV30 with TRBJ1-2; 8 nucleotides agree with TRBD1. V lost 0 bases, J lost 8 bases, and 5 bases stayed unmatched. CDR1 is GTSNPN and CDR2 is SVGIG in the germline V gene (reference sequence). The CDR3 spans 13 residues. The CDR3 DNA is TGTGCCTGGAGTGTATCTCGACAGGGGGGCTACACCTTC. Translation: CAWSVSRQGGYTF. The full variable domain, with the rest looked up from reference TRBV30 and TRBJ1-2, is SQTIHQWPATLVQPVGSPLSLECTVEGTSNPNLYWYRQAAGRGLQLLFYSVGIGQISSEVPQNLSASRPQDRQFILSSKKLLLSDSGFYLCAWSVSRQGGYTFGSGTRLTVV.